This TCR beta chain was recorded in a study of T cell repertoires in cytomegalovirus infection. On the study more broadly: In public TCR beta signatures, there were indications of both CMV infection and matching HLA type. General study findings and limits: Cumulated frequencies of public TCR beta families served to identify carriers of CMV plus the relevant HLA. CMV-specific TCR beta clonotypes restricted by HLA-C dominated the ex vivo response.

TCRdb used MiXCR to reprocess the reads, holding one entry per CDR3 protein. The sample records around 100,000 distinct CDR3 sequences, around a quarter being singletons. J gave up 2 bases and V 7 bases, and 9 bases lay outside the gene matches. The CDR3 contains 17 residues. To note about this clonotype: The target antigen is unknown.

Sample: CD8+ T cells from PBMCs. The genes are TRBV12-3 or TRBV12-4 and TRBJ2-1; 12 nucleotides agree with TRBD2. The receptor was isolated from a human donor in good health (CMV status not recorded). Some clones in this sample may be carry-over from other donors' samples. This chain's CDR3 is CASTPGLAGGPYNEQFF. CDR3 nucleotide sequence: TGTGCCAGCACTCCCGGGCTAGCGGGAGGGCCCTACAATGAGCAGTTCTTC.